This TCR beta chain originates from a study of cytomegalovirus exposure and HLA in healthy donors. Germline V lookup: CDR1 MNHEY, CDR2 SVGAGI. Trimming removed 2 bases from V and 5 bases from J, with 3 bases in between. The CDR3 contains 11 residues. General study findings and limits: Immune exposure data for these donors was limited to CMV serostatus.

13 Jbeta primers and 60 Vbeta primers were used for the PCR. Profiling relied on immunoSEQ multiplex PCR, and the TCRdb table lists in-frame clones only, not all of them. The sample consists of around 100,000 clones, around 80% of them appearing once. In the case of this clone: Its antigen is as yet unknown.

This cohort consisted of healthy bone marrow donors. The sequencing input was PBMCs. The sequence was obtained from a young man in good health and CMV-seropositive. The genes are TRBV6-5 and TRBJ2-5, with no clear D. The CDR3 reads CASSYPETQYF. The CDR3 DNA is TGTGCCAGCAGTTACCCGGAGACCCAGTACTTC.